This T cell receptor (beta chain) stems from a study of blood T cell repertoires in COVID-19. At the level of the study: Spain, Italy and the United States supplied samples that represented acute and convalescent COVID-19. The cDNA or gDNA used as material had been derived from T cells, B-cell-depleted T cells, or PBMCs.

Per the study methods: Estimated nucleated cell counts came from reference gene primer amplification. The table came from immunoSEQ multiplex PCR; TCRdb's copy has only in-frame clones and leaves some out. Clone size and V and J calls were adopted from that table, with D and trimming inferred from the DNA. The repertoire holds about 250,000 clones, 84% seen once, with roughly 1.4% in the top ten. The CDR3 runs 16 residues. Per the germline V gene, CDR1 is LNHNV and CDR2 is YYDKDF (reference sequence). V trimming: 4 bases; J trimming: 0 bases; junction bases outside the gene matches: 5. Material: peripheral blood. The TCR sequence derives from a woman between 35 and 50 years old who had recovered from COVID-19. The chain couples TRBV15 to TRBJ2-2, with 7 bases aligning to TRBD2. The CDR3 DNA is TGTGCCACCAGCAACCGCCTAGCGGCGAACACCGGGGAGCTGTTTTTT. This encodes CATSNRLAANTGELFF.